This TCR beta chain was captured by sequencing in a study of cytomegalovirus exposure and HLA in healthy donors. Turning to the study itself: A later analysis reported the 100 to 150 validation repertoires used the same platform as the approximately 660 first-cohort repertoires. Study observations and caveats: According to the study, roughly 160 TCR beta chains were cytomegalovirus-associated.

TCRdb's table, derived via immunoSEQ multiplex PCR, lists solely in-frame clones and lacks some. The table has fewer than 200,000 clones, roughly nine tenths seen once. Regarding this clone: Antigen unknown.

With V trimmed by 4 bases and J by 7 bases, 11 bases remained unmatched. Germline V lookup: CDR1 SGHVS, CDR2 FNYEAQ. CDR3 length equals 16 residues. Input material: PBMCs. This rearrangement joins TRBV7-6 to TRBJ2-7; 12 bases agree with TRBD2. This receptor was identified in a woman between 18 and 29 years old in good health and CMV-seropositive. CDR3 nucleotides: TGTGCCAGCAGCTCATTTCCTAGCGGGGGGGCGTCGGAGCAGTACTTC. This translates into CASSSFPSGGASEQYF.